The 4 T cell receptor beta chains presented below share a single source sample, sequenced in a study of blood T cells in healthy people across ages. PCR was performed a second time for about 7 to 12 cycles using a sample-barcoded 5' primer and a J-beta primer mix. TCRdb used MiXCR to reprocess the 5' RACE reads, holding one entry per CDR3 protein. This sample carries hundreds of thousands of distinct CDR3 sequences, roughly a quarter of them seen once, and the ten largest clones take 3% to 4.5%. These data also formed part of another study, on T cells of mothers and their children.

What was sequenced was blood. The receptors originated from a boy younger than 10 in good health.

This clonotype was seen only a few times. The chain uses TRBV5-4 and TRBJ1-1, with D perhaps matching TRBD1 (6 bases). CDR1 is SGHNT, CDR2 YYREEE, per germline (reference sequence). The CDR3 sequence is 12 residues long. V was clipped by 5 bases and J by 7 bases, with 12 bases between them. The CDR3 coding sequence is TGTGCCAGCAGACTAGACAGGAGTGAAGCTTTCTTT. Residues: CASRLDRSEAFF.

CDR3 protein: CASTNSGVDEQYF. CDR3 DNA sequence: TGTGCCAGCACCAACTCGGGAGTAGACGAGCAGTACTTC. The chain couples TRBV6-2 or TRBV6-3 to TRBJ2-5; tentatively, D is TRBD2 (6 bases). The J call is uncertain, as TRBJ2-7 better fits the DNA end. This CDR3 region has 13 residues. Germline-derived CDR1 and CDR2 are MNHEY and SVGEGT.

The CDR3 protein is CASSEAERMNTEAFF. The CDR3 region has the DNA TGTGCCAGCAGTGAAGCGGAACGGATGAACACTGAAGCTTTCTTT. The V and J genes are TRBV2 and TRBJ1-1, with no clear D. This CDR3 is 15 amino acids long. V dropped 0 bases and J dropped 0 bases, with 8 bases sitting between them. Germline values: CDR1 SNHLY, CDR2 FYNNEI.

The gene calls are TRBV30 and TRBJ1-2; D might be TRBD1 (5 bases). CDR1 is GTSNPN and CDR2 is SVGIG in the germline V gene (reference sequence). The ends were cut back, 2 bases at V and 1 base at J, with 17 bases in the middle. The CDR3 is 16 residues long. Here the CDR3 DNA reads TGTGCCTGGAGTAGATTGTCTAGACAGATTAACTATGGCTACACCTTC. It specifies CAWSRLSRQINYGYTF. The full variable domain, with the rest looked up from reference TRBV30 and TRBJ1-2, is SQTIHQWPATLVQPVGSPLSLECTVEGTSNPNLYWYRQAAGRGLQLLFYSVGIGQISSEVPQNLSASRPQDRQFILSSKKLLLSDSGFYLCAWSRLSRQINYGYTFGSGTRLTVV.